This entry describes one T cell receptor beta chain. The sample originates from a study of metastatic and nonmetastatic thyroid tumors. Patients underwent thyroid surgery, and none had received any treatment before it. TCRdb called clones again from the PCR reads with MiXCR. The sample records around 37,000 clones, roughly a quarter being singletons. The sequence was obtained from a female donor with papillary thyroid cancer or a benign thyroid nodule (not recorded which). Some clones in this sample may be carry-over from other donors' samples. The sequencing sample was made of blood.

CDR3 amino acids: CASSRLAGTDTQYF. CDR3 coding DNA: TGTGCCAGCAGCAGACTAGCCGGGACAGATACGCAGTATTTT. The chain uses TRBV6-1 and TRBJ2-3, with TRBD2 matching over 7 bases. The CDR3 runs to 14 residues. Trimming cost V 6 bases and J 3 bases; bases outside gene matches: 6. Germline V gene lookup returns CDR1 MNHNS and CDR2 SASEGT.